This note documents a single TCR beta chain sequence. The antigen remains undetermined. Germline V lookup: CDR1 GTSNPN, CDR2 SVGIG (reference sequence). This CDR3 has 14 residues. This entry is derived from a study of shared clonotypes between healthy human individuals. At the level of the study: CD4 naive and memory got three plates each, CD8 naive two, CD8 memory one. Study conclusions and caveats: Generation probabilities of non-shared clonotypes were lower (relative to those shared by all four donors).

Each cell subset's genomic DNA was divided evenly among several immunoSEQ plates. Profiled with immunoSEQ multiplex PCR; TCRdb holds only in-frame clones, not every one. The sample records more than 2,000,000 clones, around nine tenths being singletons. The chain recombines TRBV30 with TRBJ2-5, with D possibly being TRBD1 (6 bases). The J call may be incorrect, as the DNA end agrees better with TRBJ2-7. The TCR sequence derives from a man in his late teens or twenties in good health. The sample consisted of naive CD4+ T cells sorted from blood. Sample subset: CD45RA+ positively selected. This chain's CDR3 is CACRPALGAPEQYF. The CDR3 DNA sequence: TGTGCCTGCAGACCGGCTCTGGGGGCACCCGAGCAGTACTTC.